Listed here is a single T cell receptor beta chain. This entry comes from a study of shared clonotypes between healthy human individuals. Naive CD8 cells lacked CD45RO and underwent positive selection for CCR7, leaving out terminally differentiated effector memory CD45RA+ cells. Donors comprised healthy HIV-negative adults lacking recent acute infections or vaccinations. The CDR3 loop spans 13 amino acids. Trimming pared 6 bases from V and 8 bases from J, leaving 14 bases between. CDR1 and CDR2 (germline): MNHNY, SVGAGI (reference sequence). Assay: immunoSEQ multiplex PCR; the TCRdb copy retains only in-frame clones and omits some. The data contain about 2.1 million clones, approximately 94% of them singletons.

Material for sequencing was naive CD8+ T cells from PBMCs. The TCR was taken from a man aged 18-30 years in good health. Some clones in this sample may be carry-over from other donors' samples. The chain carries TRBV6-6 and TRBJ2-1; no firm D call. The CDR3 sequence: CASSRLRLDEQFF. In DNA, the CDR3 is TGTGCCAGCAGCCGCCTAAGGCTCGATGAGCAGTTCTTC.